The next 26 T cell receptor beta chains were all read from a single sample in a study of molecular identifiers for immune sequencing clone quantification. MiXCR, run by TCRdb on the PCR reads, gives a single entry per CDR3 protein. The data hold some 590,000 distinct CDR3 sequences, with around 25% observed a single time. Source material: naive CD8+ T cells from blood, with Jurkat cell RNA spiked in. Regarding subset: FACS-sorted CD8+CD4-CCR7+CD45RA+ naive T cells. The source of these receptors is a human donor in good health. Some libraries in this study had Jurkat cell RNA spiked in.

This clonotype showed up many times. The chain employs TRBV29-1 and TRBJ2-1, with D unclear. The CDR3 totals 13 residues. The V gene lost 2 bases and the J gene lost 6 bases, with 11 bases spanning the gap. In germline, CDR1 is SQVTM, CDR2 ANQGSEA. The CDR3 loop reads CSVEPRAGNEQFF. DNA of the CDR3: TGCAGCGTTGAACCACGGGCCGGCAATGAGCAGTTCTTC.

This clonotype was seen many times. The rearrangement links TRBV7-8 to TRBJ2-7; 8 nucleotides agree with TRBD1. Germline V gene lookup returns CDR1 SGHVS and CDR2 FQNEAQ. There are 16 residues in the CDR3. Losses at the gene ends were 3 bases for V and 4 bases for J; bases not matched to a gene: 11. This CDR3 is CASSFGAGTGRYEQYF. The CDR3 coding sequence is TGTGCCAGCAGCTTTGGCGCCGGGACAGGCCGATACGAGCAGTACTTC.

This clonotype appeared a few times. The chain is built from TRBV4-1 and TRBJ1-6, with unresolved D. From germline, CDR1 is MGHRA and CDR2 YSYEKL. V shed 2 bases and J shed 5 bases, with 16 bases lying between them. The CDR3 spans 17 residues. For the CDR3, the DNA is TGCGCCAGCAGCCAAACCCTCCCGGTAGGGAATAATTCACCCCTCCACTTT. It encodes CASSQTLPVGNNSPLHF.

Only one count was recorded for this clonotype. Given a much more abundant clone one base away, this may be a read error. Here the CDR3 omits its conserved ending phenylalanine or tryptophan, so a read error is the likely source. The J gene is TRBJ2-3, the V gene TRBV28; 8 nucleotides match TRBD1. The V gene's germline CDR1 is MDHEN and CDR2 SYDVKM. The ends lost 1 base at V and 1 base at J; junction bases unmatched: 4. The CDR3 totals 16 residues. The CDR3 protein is CASSLYQGAGTDTQYV. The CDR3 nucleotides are TGTGCCAGCAGTTTATATCAGGGGGCTGGCACAGATACGCAGTATGTT.

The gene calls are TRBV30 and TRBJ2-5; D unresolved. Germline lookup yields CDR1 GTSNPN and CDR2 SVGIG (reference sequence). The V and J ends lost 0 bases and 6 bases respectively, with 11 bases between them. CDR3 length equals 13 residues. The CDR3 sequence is CAWSVGGVQTQYF. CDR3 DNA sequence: TGTGCCTGGAGTGTAGGTGGGGTTCAGACCCAGTACTTC.

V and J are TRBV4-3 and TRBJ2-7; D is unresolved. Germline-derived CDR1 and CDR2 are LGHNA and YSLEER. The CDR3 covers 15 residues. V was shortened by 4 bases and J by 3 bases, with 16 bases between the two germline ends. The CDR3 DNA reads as TGCGCCAGCAGCCCGACTCTTACTAATTTCTACGAGCAGTACTTC. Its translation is CASSPTLTNFYEQYF.

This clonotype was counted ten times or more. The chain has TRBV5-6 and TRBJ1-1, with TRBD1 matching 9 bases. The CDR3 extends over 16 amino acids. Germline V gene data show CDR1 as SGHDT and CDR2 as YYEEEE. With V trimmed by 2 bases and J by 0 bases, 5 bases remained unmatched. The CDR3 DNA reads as TGTGCCAGCAGCTTAGGACAGGGGTCCATGAACACTGAAGCTTTCTTT. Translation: CASSLGQGSMNTEAFF. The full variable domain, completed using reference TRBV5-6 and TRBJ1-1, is DAGVTQSPTHLIKTRGQQVTLRCSPKSGHDTVSWYQQALGQGPQFIFQYYEEEERQRGNFPDRFSGHQFPNYSSELNVNALLLGDSALYLCASSLGQGSMNTEAFFGQGTRLTVV.

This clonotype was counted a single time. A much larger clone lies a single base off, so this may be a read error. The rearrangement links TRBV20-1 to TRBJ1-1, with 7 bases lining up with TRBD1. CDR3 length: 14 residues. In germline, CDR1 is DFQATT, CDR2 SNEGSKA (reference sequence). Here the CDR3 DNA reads TGCAGTGCAACATACAGGGGTTTGAACGCTGAAGCTTTCTTT. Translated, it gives CSATYRGLNAEAFF.

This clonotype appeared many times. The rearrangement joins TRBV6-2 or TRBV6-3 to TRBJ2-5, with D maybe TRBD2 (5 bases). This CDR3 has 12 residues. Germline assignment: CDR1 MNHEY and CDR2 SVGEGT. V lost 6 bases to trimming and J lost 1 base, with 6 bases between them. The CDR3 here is CASRRVQETQYF. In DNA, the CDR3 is TGTGCCAGCAGGCGGGTCCAAGAGACCCAGTACTTC.

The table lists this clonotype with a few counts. The CDR3 DNA is TGTGCCAGCAGCGGAAAGGGACAGGGGACCTCTGCAACTAATGAAAAACTGTTTTTT. As protein: CASSGKGQGTSATNEKLFF. This chain joins TRBV11-2 and TRBJ1-4; 10 nucleotides align to TRBD1. Germline V CDR1 and CDR2: SGHAT, FQNNGV. The CDR3 contains 19 residues. J gave up 0 bases and V 5 bases, and 12 bases lay outside the gene matches.

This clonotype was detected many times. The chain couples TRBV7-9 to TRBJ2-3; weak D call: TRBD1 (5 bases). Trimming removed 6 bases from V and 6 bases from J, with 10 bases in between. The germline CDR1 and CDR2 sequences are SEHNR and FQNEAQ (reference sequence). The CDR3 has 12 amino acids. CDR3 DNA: TGTGCCAGCAGTTGGGGCTCCGATACGCAGTATTTT. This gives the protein CASSWGSDTQYF.

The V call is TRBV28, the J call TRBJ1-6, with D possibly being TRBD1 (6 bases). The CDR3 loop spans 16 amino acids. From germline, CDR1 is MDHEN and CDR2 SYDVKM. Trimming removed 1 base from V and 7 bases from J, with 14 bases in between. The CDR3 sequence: CASSLSLTGMNSPLHF. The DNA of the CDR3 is TGTGCCAGCAGTTTATCTCTTACAGGGATGAATTCACCCCTCCACTTT.

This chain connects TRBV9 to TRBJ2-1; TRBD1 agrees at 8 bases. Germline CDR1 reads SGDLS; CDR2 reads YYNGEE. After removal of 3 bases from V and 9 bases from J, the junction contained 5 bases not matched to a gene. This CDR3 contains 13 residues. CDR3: CASSATGDGEQFF. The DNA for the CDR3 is TGTGCCAGCAGCGCGACAGGGGACGGTGAGCAGTTCTTC.

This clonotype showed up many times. The CDR3 loop reads CASSFGDKPLNEQYF. The CDR3 DNA reads as TGCGCCAGCAGCTTTGGGGATAAACCCCTCAACGAGCAGTACTTC. This chain joins TRBV5-1 and TRBJ2-7; D is ambiguous. The germline gives CDR1 SGHRS, CDR2 YFSETQ. CDR3 length equals 15 residues. Trimming pared 2 bases from V and 5 bases from J, leaving 17 bases between. The entire variable domain, with the rest obtained from reference TRBV5-1 and TRBJ2-7, is as follows: KAGVTQTPRYLIKTRGQQVTLSCSPISGHRSVSWYQQTPGQGLQFLFEYFSETQRNKGNFPGRFSGRQFSNSRSEMNVSTLELGDSALYLCASSFGDKPLNEQYFGPGTRLTVT.

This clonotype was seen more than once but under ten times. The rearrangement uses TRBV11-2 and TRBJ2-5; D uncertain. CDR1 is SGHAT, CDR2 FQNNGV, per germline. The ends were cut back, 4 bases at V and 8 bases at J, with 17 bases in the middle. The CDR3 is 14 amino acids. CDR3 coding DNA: TGTGCCAGCAGCTCCGCCCTGGACCGGCGAACCCAGTACTTC. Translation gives CASSSALDRRTQYF.

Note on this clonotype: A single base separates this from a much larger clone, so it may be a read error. This CDR3 is CPSSLAVEQFF. The CDR3 DNA is TGTCCCAGCAGCTTAGCGGTTGAGCAGTTCTTC. This chain joins TRBV7-9 and TRBJ2-1; D may be TRBD2 (6 bases). The CDR3 sequence is 11 residues long. The V gene's germline CDR1 is SEHNR and CDR2 FQNEAQ (reference sequence).

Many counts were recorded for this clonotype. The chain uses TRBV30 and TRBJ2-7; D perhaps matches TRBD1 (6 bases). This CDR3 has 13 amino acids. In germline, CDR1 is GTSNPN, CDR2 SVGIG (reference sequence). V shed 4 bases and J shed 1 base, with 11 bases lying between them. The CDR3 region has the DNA TGTGCCTGGACCGTAGGGGGTTCCTACGAGCAGTACTTC. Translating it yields CAWTVGGSYEQYF.

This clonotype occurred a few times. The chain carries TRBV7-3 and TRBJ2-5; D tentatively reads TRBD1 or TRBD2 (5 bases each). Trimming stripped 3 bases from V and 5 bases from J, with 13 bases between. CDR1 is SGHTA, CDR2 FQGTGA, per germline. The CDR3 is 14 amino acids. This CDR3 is CASSFSGTPETQYF. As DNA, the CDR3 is TGTGCCAGCAGCTTTTCCGGGACGCCGGAGACCCAGTACTTC.

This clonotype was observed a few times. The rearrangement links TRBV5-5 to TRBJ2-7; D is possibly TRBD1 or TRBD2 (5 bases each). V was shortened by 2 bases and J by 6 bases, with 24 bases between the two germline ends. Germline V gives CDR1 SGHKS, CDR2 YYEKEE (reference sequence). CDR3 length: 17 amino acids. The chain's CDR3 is CASSFARGRESDPEQYF. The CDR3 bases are TGTGCCAGCAGCTTTGCCCGTGGCAGGGAGTCCGACCCCGAGCAGTACTTC.

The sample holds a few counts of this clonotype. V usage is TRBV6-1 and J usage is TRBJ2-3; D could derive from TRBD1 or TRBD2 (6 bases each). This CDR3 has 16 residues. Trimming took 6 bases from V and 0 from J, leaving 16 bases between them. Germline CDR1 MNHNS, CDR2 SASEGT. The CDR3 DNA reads TGTGCCAGCAGGCGCACAGGGAGGACTAGCACAGATACGCAGTATTTT. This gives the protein CASRRTGRTSTDTQYF.

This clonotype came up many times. CDR3 loop: CASSLGTSGSGEQFF. The CDR3 coding sequence is TGTGCCAGCAGTCTCGGGACTAGCGGGAGTGGTGAGCAGTTCTTC. The chain recombines TRBV12-3 or TRBV12-4 with TRBJ2-1; 14 nucleotides match TRBD2. CDR3 length: 15 amino acids. V lost 5 bases, J lost 9 bases, and 6 bases stayed unmatched.

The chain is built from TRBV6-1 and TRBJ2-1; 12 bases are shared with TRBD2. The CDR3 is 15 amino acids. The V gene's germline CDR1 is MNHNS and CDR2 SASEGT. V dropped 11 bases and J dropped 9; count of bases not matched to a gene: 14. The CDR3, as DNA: TGTGCCGGCAAATTTCTAGCGGGAGGGGATATTGAGCAGTTCTTC. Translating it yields CAGKFLAGGDIEQFF.

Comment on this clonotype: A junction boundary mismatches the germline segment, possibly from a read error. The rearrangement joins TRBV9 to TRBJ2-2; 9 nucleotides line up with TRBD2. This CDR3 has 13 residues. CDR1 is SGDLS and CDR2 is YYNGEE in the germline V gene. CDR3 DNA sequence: TGTGCCAGCATGGGCGGGGGGGCCGGGGCGCTGTTTTTT. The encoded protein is CASMGGGAGALFF.

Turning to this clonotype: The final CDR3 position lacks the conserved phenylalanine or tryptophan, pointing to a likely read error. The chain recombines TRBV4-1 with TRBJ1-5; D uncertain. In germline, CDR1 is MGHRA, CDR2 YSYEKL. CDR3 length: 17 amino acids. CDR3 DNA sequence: TGCGCCAGCAGCCAAGATTTAGCCAGCGATAGCAATCAACCCCAGCATTCT. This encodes CASSQDLASDSNQPQHS.

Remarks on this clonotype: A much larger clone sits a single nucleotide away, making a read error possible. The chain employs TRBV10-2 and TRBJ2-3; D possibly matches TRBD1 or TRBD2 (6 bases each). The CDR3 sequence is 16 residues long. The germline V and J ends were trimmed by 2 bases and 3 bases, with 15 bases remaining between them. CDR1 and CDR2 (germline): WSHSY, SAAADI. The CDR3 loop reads CASSEPMGGRTDTQYF. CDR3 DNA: TGCGCCAGCAGTGAGCCGATGGGGGGCCGAACAGATACGCAGTATTTT.

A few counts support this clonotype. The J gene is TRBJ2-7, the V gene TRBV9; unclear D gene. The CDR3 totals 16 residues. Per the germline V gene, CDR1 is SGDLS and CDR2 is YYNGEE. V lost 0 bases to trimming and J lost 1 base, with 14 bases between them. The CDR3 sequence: CASSVGAVPFSYEQYF. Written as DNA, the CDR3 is TGTGCCAGCAGCGTAGGGGCAGTGCCTTTTTCCTACGAGCAGTACTTC.